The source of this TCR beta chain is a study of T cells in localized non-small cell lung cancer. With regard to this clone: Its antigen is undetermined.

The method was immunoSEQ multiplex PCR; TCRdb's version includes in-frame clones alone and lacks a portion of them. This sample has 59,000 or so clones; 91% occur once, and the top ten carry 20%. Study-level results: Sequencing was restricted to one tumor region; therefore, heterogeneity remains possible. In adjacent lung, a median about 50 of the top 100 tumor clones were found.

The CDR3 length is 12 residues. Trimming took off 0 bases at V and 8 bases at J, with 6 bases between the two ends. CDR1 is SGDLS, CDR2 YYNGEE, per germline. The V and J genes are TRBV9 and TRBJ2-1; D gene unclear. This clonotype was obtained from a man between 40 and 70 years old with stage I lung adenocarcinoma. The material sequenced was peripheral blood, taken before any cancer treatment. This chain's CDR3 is CASSVEGHEQFF. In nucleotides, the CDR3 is TGTGCCAGCAGCGTAGAAGGGCATGAGCAGTTCTTC.